This T cell receptor beta chain was obtained from a study of T-cell reconstitution after alpha-beta-depleted transplantation in children. Study observations and caveats: At the one-year point after transplant, T-cell counts and TCRbeta diversity were found to come mostly from T cells that had been newly produced. Some patients showed high day-60 TCRbeta diversity, which derived from surviving recipient T cells and thymic progenitors. There were reportedly several hundred expanded graft clones from which alpha-beta T cells came about two months after transplant.

Remarks on this clonotype: Its antigen is undetermined.

The CDR3 consists of 14 residues. From germline, CDR1 is DFQATT and CDR2 SNEGSKA (reference sequence). V gave up 0 bases and J gave up 5 bases, with 13 bases separating them. Preparation of the TCRbeta library involved a method that used unique molecular identifiers. TCRdb re-analysed the PCR reads in MiXCR, keeping a single row per CDR3 protein. The repertoire holds hundreds of thousands of distinct CDR3 sequences, about 12% seen once, with about 0.79% in the top ten. This receptor was identified in a girl aged 2 to 9 with congenital amegakaryocytic thrombocytopenia, due to receive a stem cell transplant. V and J are TRBV20-1 and TRBJ2-5; no definite D call. The source was PBMCs, collected before TCRalphabeta/CD19-depleted stem cell transplant. The CDR3 spells CSARDPGKVETQYF. CDR3 in DNA: TGCAGTGCTAGAGATCCCGGTAAAGTGGAGACCCAGTACTTC.